This entry lists 27 T cell receptor beta chains sequenced from one sample in a study of type 1 regulatory T cells. TCRdb itself ran the reads through MiXCR, one entry per CDR3 protein. This repertoire shows over 55,000 distinct CDR3 sequences, around 57% found once; its top ten account for 7% to 9.5%. Their target antigens are unknown. The source material was cultured T cells, either the whole culture or a sorted T cell fraction (not recorded which). Sample subset: Tr1-enriched cell product generated in vitro against host alloantigens. These receptors were obtained from a human donor in good health.

V gene TRBV20-1 combines with J gene TRBJ2-4, with D maybe TRBD2 (5 bases). The CDR3 is 16 amino acids. The germline V gene has CDR1 DFQATT and CDR2 SNEGSKA (reference sequence). V lost 1 base and J lost 0, with 13 bases in between. The CDR3 bases are TGCAGTGCTAGAGGGGAGTGGACGGAAGCCAAAAACATTCAGTACTTC. Translation: CSARGEWTEAKNIQYF.

The V and J genes are TRBV19 and TRBJ2-7; D remains ambiguous. This CDR3 has 12 residues. Trimming stripped 4 bases from V and 4 bases from J, with 8 bases between. Per germline, CDR1 LNHDA and CDR2 SQIVND (reference sequence). The CDR3 DNA reads TGTGCCAGTAGTAAGACCCCTTACGAGCAGTACTTC. Its translation is CASSKTPYEQYF.

This clonotype occurred a few times. The V and J genes are TRBV7-9 and TRBJ1-1, with 9 positions matching TRBD1. J was trimmed by 3 bases and V by 5 bases; bases with no gene match: 7. The CDR3 contains 15 residues. Germline V lookup: CDR1 SEHNR, CDR2 FQNEAQ (reference sequence). CDR3 nucleotide sequence: TGTGCCAGCAGCAGCTACAGGGGGCGGGACACTGAAGCTTTCTTT. The encoded protein is CASSSYRGRDTEAFF.

The table lists this clonotype with a few counts. V gene TRBV2 combines with J gene TRBJ2-3; 8 bases are a match to TRBD2. The CDR3 length is 16 residues. V lost 8 bases, J lost 3 bases, and 13 bases stayed unmatched. Germline CDR1 and CDR2: SNHLY and FYNNEI. In DNA form, the CDR3 reads TGTGCCAGCTCACGGCGGGGGGCGATAGGAACAGATACGCAGTATTTT. It specifies CASSRRGAIGTDTQYF. The whole variable domain, filled in from reference TRBV2 and TRBJ2-3, reads EPEVTQTPSHQVTQMGQEVILRCVPISNHLYFYWYRQILGQKVEFLVSFYNNEISEKSEIFDDQFSVERPDGSNFTLKIRSTKLEDSAMYFCASSRRGAIGTDTQYFGPGTRLTVL.

This clonotype was seen a handful of times. The V call is TRBV6-6, the J call TRBJ1-1, with D perhaps TRBD1 (5 bases). The CDR3 spans 17 residues. V lost 5 bases to trimming and J lost 1 base, with 20 bases between them. Germline lookup yields CDR1 MNHNY and CDR2 SVGAGI (reference sequence). The CDR3 region is CASSNFDGGVRNTEAFF. CDR3 sequence (DNA): TGTGCCAGCAGTAATTTCGACGGAGGGGTAAGGAACACTGAAGCTTTCTTT.

This clonotype was counted only a few times. This chain links TRBV20-1 with TRBJ2-7; possible D gene TRBD1, 5 bases. Between the trimmed V and J ends, which lost 6 bases and 3 bases, there was a span of 9 bases. This CDR3 is 11 amino acids long. CDR1 and CDR2 from the germline V gene are DFQATT and SNEGSKA (reference sequence). The chain's CDR3 is CSAPDSYEQYF. In nucleotides, the CDR3 is TGCAGTGCCCCCGACAGCTACGAGCAGTACTTC.

The chain links TRBV27 to TRBJ2-2, with D unclear. V dropped 7 bases and J dropped 8 bases, with 17 bases sitting between them. Germline V gene data show CDR1 as MNHEY and CDR2 as SMNVEV (reference sequence). CDR3 length: 14 residues. The CDR3 bases are TGTGCCAGCACCATAGGGCAGCCCTTGGGGGAGCTGTTTTTT. Its protein is CASTIGQPLGELFF.

This chain connects TRBV7-9 to TRBJ2-5, with 11 bases that match TRBD1. Germline V gene sequence: CDR1 SEHNR, CDR2 FQNEAQ (reference sequence). The CDR3 consists of 14 residues. The ends lost 6 bases at V and 4 bases at J; junction bases unmatched: 4. DNA of the CDR3: TGTGCCAGCAGTCAAGGACAGGGGGCAGAGACCCAGTACTTC. Protein product: CASSQGQGAETQYF.

The rearrangement links TRBV3-1 to TRBJ2-2, with D possibly matching TRBD2 (5 bases). V shed 4 bases and J shed 4 bases, with 13 bases lying between them. Germline CDR1 reads LGHDT; CDR2 reads YNNKEL (reference sequence). This CDR3 contains 15 residues. The CDR3 DNA follows: TGTGCCAGCAGCCTTCAAAGCGGAGGCACCGGGGAGCTGTTTTTT. It yields the protein CASSLQSGGTGELFF.

The rearrangement joins TRBV5-1 to TRBJ1-1, with D possibly TRBD1 on 6 matching bases. Germline values: CDR1 SGHRS, CDR2 YFSETQ. The CDR3 length is 13 residues. The ends were cut back, 6 bases at V and 3 bases at J, with 12 bases in the middle. The CDR3 nucleotides read TGCGCCAGCAACAGGGCCGAGGACACTGAAGCTTTCTTT. This gives the protein CASNRAEDTEAFF.

This sequence joins TRBV5-1 and TRBJ2-7; TRBD2 matches 13 bases. Losses at the gene ends were 0 bases for V and 6 bases for J; bases not matched to a gene: 6. The germline CDR1 and CDR2 sequences are SGHRS and YFSETQ. This CDR3 has 16 residues. The CDR3 DNA sequence: TGCGCCAGCAGCTTGGGATCCGGGACTAGCGGGACCGAGCAGTACTTC. Translated: CASSLGSGTSGTEQYF.

In the case of this clonotype: A junction end diverges from the germline sequence, so it may reflect a read error. The J gene is TRBJ2-1, the V gene TRBV12-3 or TRBV12-4; 10 positions match TRBD2. CDR3 length: 14 residues. The CDR3 loop is CASSLAGVVNEQFF. For the CDR3, the DNA is TGTGCCAGCAGTCTAGCGGGAGTGGTCAATGAGCAGTTCTTC.

This clonotype occurred a few times. This chain joins TRBV14 and TRBJ2-2, with 8 nucleotides matching TRBD1. V lost 4 bases and J lost 7; bases outside the gene matches: 5. This CDR3 is built from 14 residues. Germline V gives CDR1 SGHDN, CDR2 FVKESK. Written as DNA, the CDR3 is TGTGCCAGCAGCCCCCACAGGGGGATCGGGGAGCTGTTTTTT. This codes for CASSPHRGIGELFF.

A word on this clonotype: Given a much more abundant clone one base away, this may be a read error. The V call is TRBV3-1, the J call TRBJ2-1; 9 nucleotides match TRBD2. CDR3 length: 14 residues. The V gene's germline CDR1 is LGHDT and CDR2 YNNKEL (reference sequence). CDR3 in amino acids: CASSHPLAGNVQFF. The CDR3 nucleotides read TGTGCCAGCAGCCACCCACTAGCGGGCAATGTGCAGTTCTTC.

This clonotype occurred once. The chain is built from TRBV5-8 and TRBJ1-6, with D hard to call. Germline CDR1 is SGHTS and CDR2 is YDEGEE. The CDR3 covers 13 residues. The V end lost 4 bases, the J end lost 10 bases, and 12 bases lay between the germline ends. The CDR3 DNA reads as TGTGCCAGCAGCGCCGTTTTTGGCTCACCCCTCCACTTT. This sequence encodes CASSAVFGSPLHF.

V and J are TRBV27 and TRBJ2-1; D is undetermined. Germline V gene data show CDR1 as MNHEY and CDR2 as SMNVEV (reference sequence). The CDR3 loop spans 13 amino acids. Trimming stripped 2 bases from V and 4 bases from J, with 6 bases between. CDR3 residues: CASSLNRYNEQFF. Here the CDR3 DNA reads TGTGCCAGCAGTTTAAACAGATACAATGAGCAGTTCTTC.

This clonotype was seen more than once but under ten times. The V and J genes are TRBV27 and TRBJ2-7, with TRBD2 identical over 7 bases. The V gene's germline CDR1 is MNHEY and CDR2 SMNVEV (reference sequence). This CDR3 region has 14 residues. V was clipped by 7 bases and J by 2 bases; unmatched bases: 8. The chain's CDR3 is CASKFSGQTYEQYF. The CDR3 region has the DNA TGTGCCAGCAAATTTAGCGGGCAGACCTACGAGCAGTACTTC.

This clonotype was observed a few times. The CDR3 loop reads CASSRTGGYGYTF. CDR3 coding DNA: TGTGCCAGCAGTAGGACAGGGGGCTATGGCTACACCTTC. This chain uses TRBV2 with TRBJ1-2; 10 bases are a match to TRBD1. With 5 bases clipped from V and 4 bases from J, the junction kept 1 base outside the gene matches. The CDR3 sequence is 13 residues long. The germline V gene encodes CDR1 SNHLY and CDR2 FYNNEI.

This clonotype has more than one count but fewer than ten. The chain carries TRBV20-1 and TRBJ1-1, with D perhaps matching TRBD1 (6 bases). Between the trimmed V and J ends, which lost 5 bases and 4 bases, there was a span of 14 bases. The CDR3 totals 13 residues. Germline V CDR1 and CDR2: DFQATT, SNEGSKA (reference sequence). The CDR3 coding sequence is TGCAGTGCTCAGCGGGGGGCGAGCACTGAAGCTTTCTTT. It is translated as CSAQRGASTEAFF.

The chain links TRBV5-1 to TRBJ2-7; 12 bases line up with TRBD2. From germline, CDR1 is SGHRS and CDR2 YFSETQ. V was pared by 4 bases and J by 7 bases, with 12 bases of the junction left unmatched. This CDR3 contains 16 residues. The CDR3 region has the DNA TGCGCCAGCAGCCCCCTCCTAGCGGGAGGGGGAAGGGAGCAGTACTTC. Translating it yields CASSPLLAGGGREQYF.

There are a few counts of this clonotype. This sequence joins TRBV28 and TRBJ2-2, with TRBD2 matching 8 bases. Trimming cost V 7 bases and J 3 bases; bases outside gene matches: 13. Per germline, CDR1 MDHEN and CDR2 SYDVKM. The CDR3 is made up of 17 amino acids. The DNA for the CDR3 is TGTGCCAGCAACAACCCCAGACTAGCGAGCTACACCGGGGAGCTGTTTTTT. Its translation is CASNNPRLASYTGELFF.

The chain recombines TRBV28 with TRBJ2-3; TRBD2 aligns across 11 bases. The CDR3 is made up of 16 amino acids. CDR1 and CDR2 (germline): MDHEN, SYDVKM. After removal of 6 bases from V and 3 bases from J, the junction contained 8 bases not matched to a gene. The CDR3 reads CASRSGSGRGTDTQYF. The DNA for the CDR3 is TGTGCCAGCAGGTCGGGTAGCGGGAGGGGTACAGATACGCAGTATTTT.

This chain uses TRBV20-1 with TRBJ2-3; D remains unclear. This CDR3 has 12 amino acids. Trimming took off 3 bases at V and 1 base at J, with 5 bases between the two ends. The V gene's germline CDR1 is DFQATT and CDR2 SNEGSKA (reference sequence). CDR3 nucleotides: TGCAGTGCTAGCGGGCGCACAGATACGCAGTATTTT. Its translation is CSASGRTDTQYF.

The chain uses TRBV5-1 and TRBJ1-2; 10 bases map to TRBD1. CDR3 length equals 16 residues. Trimming at V came to 0 bases and at J to 7 bases, leaving 9 bases not matched to a gene. Germline CDR1 reads SGHRS; CDR2 reads YFSETQ. CDR3 loop: CASSLGQGAQTGGYTF. In DNA, the CDR3 is TGCGCCAGCAGCTTGGGACAGGGGGCGCAGACGGGTGGCTACACCTTC.

V gene TRBV20-1 combines with J gene TRBJ1-6; TRBD1 agrees at 7 bases. CDR3 size: 15 residues. Germline CDR1 is DFQATT and CDR2 is SNEGSKA (reference sequence). Losses at the gene ends were 2 bases for V and 2 bases for J; bases not matched to a gene: 3. Here the CDR3 reads CSARPGTAYNSPLHF. DNA of the CDR3: TGCAGTGCTAGACCAGGGACAGCCTATAATTCACCCCTCCACTTT.

This CDR3 is CASSSLGWGYNEQFF. The DNA for the CDR3 is TGTGCCAGCAGCTCCCTAGGGTGGGGCTACAATGAGCAGTTCTTC. This chain links TRBV7-9 with TRBJ2-1, with unresolved D. This CDR3 contains 15 residues. V was shortened by 4 bases and J by 3 bases, with 13 bases between the two germline ends. CDR1 SEHNR and CDR2 FQNEAQ come from the germline V gene (reference sequence).

This clonotype was seen a few times. V usage is TRBV20-1 and J usage is TRBJ2-1; unclear D gene. CDR1 and CDR2 from the germline V gene are DFQATT and SNEGSKA (reference sequence). The CDR3 has 12 residues. Trimming removed 5 bases from V and 10 bases from J, with 15 bases in between. The CDR3 here is CSAPGRPVEQFF. CDR3 nucleotide sequence: TGCAGTGCTCCCGGTCGTCCGGTGGAGCAGTTCTTC.